The entry below describes one T cell receptor (beta chain). This entry comes from a study of T cell responses to AZD1222 COVID-19 vaccine. Sequencing was performed with immunoSEQ multiplex PCR; in TCRdb, only in-frame clones are kept and a portion is missing. The data hold around 81,000 clones, with 65% to 85% observed a single time. V lost 8 bases to trimming and J lost 1 base, with 8 bases between them. The V gene's germline CDR1 is DFQATT and CDR2 SNEGSKA (reference sequence). The CDR3 extends over 11 amino acids. This TCR came from an adult in good health. The J gene is TRBJ1-1, the V gene TRBV20-1, with D perhaps TRBD1 (5 bases). This sample comprised peripheral blood, obtained on day 0 of AZD1222 vaccination. The chain's CDR3 is CSQQGNTEAFF. CDR3 nucleotides: TGCAGTCAGCAGGGGAACACTGAAGCTTTCTTT.